This T cell receptor beta chain was found in a study of blood T cell repertoires in COVID-19. Study at large: From the United States, Italy and Spain came samples of acute and convalescent COVID-19. T cells, B-cell-depleted T cells, or PBMCs supplied cDNA or gDNA.

About this clone itself: Other nucleotide sequences in the sample specify the same CDR3.

Enrolment of Seattle patients took place during active infection, and they were followed longitudinally. Original analysis: By means of reference gene primer amplification, nucleated cell counts were estimated. Profiling relied on immunoSEQ multiplex PCR, and the TCRdb table lists in-frame clones only, not all of them. V and J calls and clone size are given by that table; D and trimming were obtained from the DNA. The sample lists 310,000 or so clones, approximately 89% seen once, with 2.2% in the top ten. CDR3 length: 13 amino acids. The germline CDR1 and CDR2 sequences are SGHRS and YFSETQ. Between the trimmed V and J ends, which lost 0 bases and 3 bases, there was a span of 7 bases.

The sample consisted of peripheral blood. The V and J genes are TRBV5-1 and TRBJ2-7; D may be TRBD1 (5 bases). The receptor comes from a woman aged 25 to 39 with COVID-19, enrolled during active disease. CDR3 coding DNA: TGCGCCAGCAGCTTGGGACAGAGCTACGAGCAGTACTTC. Its protein product is CASSLGQSYEQYF.